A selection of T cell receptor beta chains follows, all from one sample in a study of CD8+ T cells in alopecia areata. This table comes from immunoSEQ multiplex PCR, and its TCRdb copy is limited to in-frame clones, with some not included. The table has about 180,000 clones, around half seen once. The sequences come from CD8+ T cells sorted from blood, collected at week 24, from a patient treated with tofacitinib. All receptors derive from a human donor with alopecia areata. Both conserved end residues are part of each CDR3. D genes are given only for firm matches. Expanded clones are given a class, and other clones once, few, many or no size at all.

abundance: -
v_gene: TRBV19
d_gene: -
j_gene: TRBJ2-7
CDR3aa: CASSEGTTYEQYF
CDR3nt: TGTGCCTCCTCAGAAGGGACCACCTACGAGCAGTACTTC

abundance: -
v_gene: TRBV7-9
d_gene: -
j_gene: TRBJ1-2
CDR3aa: CASSSPRAGDGYTF
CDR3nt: TGTGCCAGCAGCTCCCCCAGGGCCGGGGATGGCTACACCTTC

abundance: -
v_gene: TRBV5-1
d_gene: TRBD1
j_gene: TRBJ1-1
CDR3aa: CASSLSTGTTEAFF
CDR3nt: TGCGCCAGCAGCTTGTCGACAGGGACCACTGAAGCTTTCTTT

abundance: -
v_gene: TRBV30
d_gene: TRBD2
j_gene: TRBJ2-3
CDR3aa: CAWSGGGTDTQYF
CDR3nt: TGTGCCTGGAGCGGGGGGGGCACAGATACGCAGTATTTT

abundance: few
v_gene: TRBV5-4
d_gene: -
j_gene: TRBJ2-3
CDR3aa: CASSRAATSSTDTQYF
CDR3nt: TGTGCCAGCAGCCGGGCAGCTACCTCTAGCACAGATACGCAGTATTTT

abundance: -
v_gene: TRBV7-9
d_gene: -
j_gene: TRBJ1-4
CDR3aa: CASSLFRGIDEKLFF
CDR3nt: TGTGCCAGCAGCTTATTTAGGGGAATCGATGAAAAACTGTTTTTT

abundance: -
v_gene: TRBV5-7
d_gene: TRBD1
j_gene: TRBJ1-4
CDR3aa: CASSFMTGGNEKLFF
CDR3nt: TGTGCCAGCAGCTTTATGACAGGGGGTAATGAAAAACTGTTTTTT

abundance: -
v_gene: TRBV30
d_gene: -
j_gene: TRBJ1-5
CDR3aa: CAYTREVNQPQHF
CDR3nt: TGTGCCTATACCAGGGAGGTCAATCAGCCCCAGCATTTT

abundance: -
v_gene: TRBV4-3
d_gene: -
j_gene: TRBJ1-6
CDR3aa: CASSQVWGGVNSPLHF
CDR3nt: TGCGCCAGCAGCCAAGTGTGGGGTGGGGTCAATTCACCCCTCCACTTT

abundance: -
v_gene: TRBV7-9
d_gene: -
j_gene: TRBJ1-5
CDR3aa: CASSLSGNQPQHF
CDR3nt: TGTGCCAGCAGCTTATCTGGCAATCAGCCCCAGCATTTT

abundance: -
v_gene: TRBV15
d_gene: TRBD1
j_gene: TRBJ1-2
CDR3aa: CATSLRTGGSYGYTF
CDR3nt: TGTGCCACCAGCCTTCGGACAGGGGGCAGCTATGGCTACACCTTC

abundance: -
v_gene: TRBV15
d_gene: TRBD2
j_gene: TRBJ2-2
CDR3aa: CATSEPGGAANTGELFF
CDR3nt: TGTGCCACCAGCGAGCCCGGGGGGGCCGCAAACACCGGGGAGCTGTTTTTT

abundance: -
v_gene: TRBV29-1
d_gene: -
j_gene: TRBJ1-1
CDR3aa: CSVQSGSQGTEAFF
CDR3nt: TGCAGCGTCCAATCGGGGTCTCAGGGCACTGAAGCTTTCTTT

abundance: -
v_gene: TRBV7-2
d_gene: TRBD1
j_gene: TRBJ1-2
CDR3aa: CASSSTGVGGYTF
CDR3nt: TGTGCCAGCAGCTCGACAGGGGTCGGGGGCTACACCTTC

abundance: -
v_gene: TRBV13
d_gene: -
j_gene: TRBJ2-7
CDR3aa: CASQSGSNTEQYF
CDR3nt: TGTGCCAGTCAATCCGGCAGCAACACCGAGCAGTACTTC

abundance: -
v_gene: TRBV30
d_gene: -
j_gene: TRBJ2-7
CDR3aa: CAWSVAGHEQYF
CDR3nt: TGTGCCTGGAGTGTAGCCGGGCACGAGCAGTACTTC

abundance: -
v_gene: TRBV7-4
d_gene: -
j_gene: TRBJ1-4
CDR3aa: CASSFPLF
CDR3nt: TGTGCCAGCAGCTTCCCCCTTTTT

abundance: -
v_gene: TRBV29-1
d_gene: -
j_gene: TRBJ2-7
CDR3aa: CSVASGLEYEQYF
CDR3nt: TGCAGCGTTGCATCGGGATTAGAATACGAGCAGTACTTC

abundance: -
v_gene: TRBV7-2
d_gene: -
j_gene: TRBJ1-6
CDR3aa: CASSLATGKPNSPLHF
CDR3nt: TGTGCCAGCAGCTTAGCCACAGGGAAACCTAATTCACCCCTCCACTTT

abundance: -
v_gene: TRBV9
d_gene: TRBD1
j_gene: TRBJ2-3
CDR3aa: CASSVEGQVSTDTQYF
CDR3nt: TGTGCCAGCAGCGTGGAGGGACAGGTTAGCACAGATACGCAGTATTTT

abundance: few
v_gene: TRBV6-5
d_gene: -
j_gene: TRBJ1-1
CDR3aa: CASSYSDQVNTEAFF
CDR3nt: TGTGCCAGCAGTTACTCGGATCAGGTGAACACTGAAGCTTTCTTT

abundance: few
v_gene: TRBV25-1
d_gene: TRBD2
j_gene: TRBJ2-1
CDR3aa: CASSGRTSGGAYNEQFF
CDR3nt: TGTGCCAGCAGTGGTAGGACTAGCGGGGGAGCCTACAATGAGCAGTTCTTC

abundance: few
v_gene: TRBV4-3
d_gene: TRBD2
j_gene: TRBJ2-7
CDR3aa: CASSQEGGGSYEQYF
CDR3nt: TGCGCCAGCAGCCAAGAGGGCGGGGGCTCCTACGAGCAGTACTTC

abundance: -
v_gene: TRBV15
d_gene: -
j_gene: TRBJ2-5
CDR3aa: CATSPRSGPVRETQYF
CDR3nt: TGTGCCACCAGCCCTCGCAGTGGGCCCGTAAGGGAGACCCAGTACTTC

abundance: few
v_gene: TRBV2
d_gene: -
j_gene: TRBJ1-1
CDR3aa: CASSERLGGTEAFF
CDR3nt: TGTGCCAGCAGTGAAAGGCTAGGGGGAACTGAAGCTTTCTTT

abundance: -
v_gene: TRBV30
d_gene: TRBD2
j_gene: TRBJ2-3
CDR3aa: CAWSLAGVSTDTQYF
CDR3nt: TGTGCCTGGAGTCTAGCGGGTGTTAGCACAGATACGCAGTATTTT

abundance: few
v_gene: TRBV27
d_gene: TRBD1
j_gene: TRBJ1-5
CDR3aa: CASTTGGEPQHF
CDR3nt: TGTGCCAGCACAACAGGGGGGGAGCCCCAGCATTTT

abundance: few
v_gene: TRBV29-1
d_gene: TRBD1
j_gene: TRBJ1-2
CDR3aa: CSVEAGGFGYTF
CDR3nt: TGCAGCGTTGAGGCAGGGGGATTTGGCTACACCTTC

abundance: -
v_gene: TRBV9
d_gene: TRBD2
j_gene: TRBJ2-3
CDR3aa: CASSADLSSGGSHTDTQYF
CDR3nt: TGTGCCAGCAGCGCCGACCTATCTAGCGGGGGATCCCACACAGATACGCAGTATTTT

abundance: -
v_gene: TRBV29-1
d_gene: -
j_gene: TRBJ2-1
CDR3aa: CSVGSGPPTSEQFF
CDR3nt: TGCAGCGTTGGGTCTGGGCCGCCGACTTCCGAGCAGTTCTTC

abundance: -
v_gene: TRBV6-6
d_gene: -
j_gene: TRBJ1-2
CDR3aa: CASRIGVGYGYTF
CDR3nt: TGTGCCAGCAGAATCGGGGTGGGCTATGGCTACACCTTC

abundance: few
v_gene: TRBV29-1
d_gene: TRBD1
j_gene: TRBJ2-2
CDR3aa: CSVEETGVRVTGELFF
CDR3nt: TGCAGCGTTGAAGAGACAGGGGTCAGGGTAACCGGGGAGCTGTTTTTT